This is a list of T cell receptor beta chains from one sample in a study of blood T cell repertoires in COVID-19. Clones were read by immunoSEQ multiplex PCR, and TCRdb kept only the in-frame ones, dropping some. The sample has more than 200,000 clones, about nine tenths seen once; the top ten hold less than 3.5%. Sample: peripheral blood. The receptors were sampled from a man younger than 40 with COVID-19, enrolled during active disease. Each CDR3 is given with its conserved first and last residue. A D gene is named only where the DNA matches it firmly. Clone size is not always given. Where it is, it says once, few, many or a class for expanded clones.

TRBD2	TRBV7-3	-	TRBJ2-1	TGTGCCAGCAGCCACCGACTAGCGAATGAGCAGTTCTTC	CASSHRLANEQFF
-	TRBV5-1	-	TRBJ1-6	TGCGCCAGCAGCTTGAGGGCGGCAGGGCATAATTCACCCCTCCACTTT	CASSLRAAGHNSPLHF
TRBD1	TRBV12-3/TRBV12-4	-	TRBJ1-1	TGTGCCAGCAGTGTAGACAGGGGTGTCGGAGCTTTCTTT	CASSVDRGVGAFF
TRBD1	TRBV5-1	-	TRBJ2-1	TGCGCCAGCAGCTTACGACAGGGTACTCGCTATGAGCAGTTCTTC	CASSLRQGTRYEQFF
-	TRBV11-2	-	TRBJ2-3	TGTGCCAGCAGCTTAGGGGGGGGCATGAGAACAGATACGCAGTATTTT	CASSLGGGMRTDTQYF
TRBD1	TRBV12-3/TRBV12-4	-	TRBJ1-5	TGTGCCAGCAGTTCGGGGACAGGCGCCGGGTATTTT	CASSSGTGAGYF
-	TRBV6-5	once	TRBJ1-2	TGTGCCAGCAGCAGGGATCCGTTTCAAATTAAGGGCTACACCTTC	CASSRDPFQIKGYTF
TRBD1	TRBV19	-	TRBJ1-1	TGTGCCAGTAGGGACAGGGGTAATACTGAAGCTTTCTTT	CASRDRGNTEAFF
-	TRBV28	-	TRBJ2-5	TGTGCCAGCAGCTACTCCACGATTCGAGAGACCCAGTACTTC	CASSYSTIRETQYF
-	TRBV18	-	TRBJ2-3	TGTGCCAGCTCACCCGTTTTGGGACATACAGATACGCAGTATTTT	CASSPVLGHTDTQYF
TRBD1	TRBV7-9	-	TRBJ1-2	TGTGCCAGCAGCGCGACAGGGGGCGCGCACTATGGCTACACCTTC	CASSATGGAHYGYTF
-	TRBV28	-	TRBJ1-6	TGTGCCAGCAGTTTAAAGGGGAATTCACCCCTCCACTTT	CASSLKGNSPLHF
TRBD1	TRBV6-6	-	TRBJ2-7	TGTGCCAGCAACAGACAGGGGGCCCCGTTTCTCGAGCAGTACTTC	CASNRQGAPFLEQYF
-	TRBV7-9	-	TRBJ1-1	TGTGCCAGCAGCTTTTCGGTGACGGGTCCAGAAGCTTTCTTT	CASSFSVTGPEAFF
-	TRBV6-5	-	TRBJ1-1	TGTGCCAGCACAGGGCGAGGGAACACTGAAGCTTTCTTT	CASTGRGNTEAFF
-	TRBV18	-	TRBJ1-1	TGTGCCAGCTCACGAAACCAGGACAGAGCGAGCACTGAAGCTTTCTTT	CASSRNQDRASTEAFF
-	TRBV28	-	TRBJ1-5	TGTGCCAGCGGTGGGGCAGCCTATTATAGCAATCAGCCCCAGCATTTT	CASGGAAYYSNQPQHF
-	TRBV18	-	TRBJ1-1	TGTGCCAGCTCACCACTCCAGGGTGACGTTACGAGTGAAGCTTTCTTT	CASSPLQGDVTSEAFF
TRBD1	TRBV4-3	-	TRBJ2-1	TGCGCCAGCAGCCAAGACCTACCCGGGACAGACTCCTACAATGAGCAGTTCTTC	CASSQDLPGTDSYNEQFF
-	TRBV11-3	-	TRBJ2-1	TGTGCCAGCAGCCCGCGGGCAGGGGTCTACAATGAGCAGTTCTTC	CASSPRAGVYNEQFF
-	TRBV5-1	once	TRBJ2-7	TGCGCCAGCAGCTTTAGTGTTTCGTCGGGGTACTCCTACGAGCAGTACTTC	CASSFSVSSGYSYEQYF
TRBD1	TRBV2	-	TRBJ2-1	TGTGCCAGCGGACAACAGGGGCCCTACAATGAGCAGTTCTTC	CASGQQGPYNEQFF
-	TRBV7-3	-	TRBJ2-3	TGTGCCAGCAGCTTAGGGACTTATTCTAGCACAGATACGCAGTATTTT	CASSLGTYSSTDTQYF
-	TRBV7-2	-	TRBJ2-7	TGTGCCAGCAGCGCCTACTACGAGCAGTACTTC	CASSAYYEQYF
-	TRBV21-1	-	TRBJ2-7	TGTGCCAGCAGCGAACTCCCCGTGACTAGCGAGGAATACGAGCAGTACTTC	CASSELPVTSEEYEQYF
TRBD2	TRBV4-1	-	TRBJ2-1	TGCGCCAGCAGCCAAGTAATTACGGGAGGGCCTTTGGGTGAGCAGTTCTTC	CASSQVITGGPLGEQFF
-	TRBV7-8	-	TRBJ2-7	TGTGCCAGCAGTCGGAGGGACCTCTCCGGGCCCCTAGGGGACGAGCAGTACTTC	CASSRRDLSGPLGDEQYF
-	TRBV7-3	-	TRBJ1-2	TGTGCCAGCAGCCCTTCCTCTCTGACAGGAGTTTTTGGCTACACCTTC	CASSPSSLTGVFGYTF
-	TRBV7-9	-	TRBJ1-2	TGTGCCAGCAGCTTGCTCTACCGGGTTGGCTACACCTTC	CASSLLYRVGYTF
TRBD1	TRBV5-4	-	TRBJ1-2	TGTGCCAGCAGCCCGGACAGGACCAACTATGGCTACACCTTC	CASSPDRTNYGYTF
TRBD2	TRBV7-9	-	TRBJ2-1	TGTGCCAGCAGCTCCAGGACTAGCGGGAGATCGGATGAGCAGTTCTTC	CASSSRTSGRSDEQFF
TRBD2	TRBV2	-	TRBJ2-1	TGTGCCAGCAGTGAGCTAGCGGGGGGCCGAGGTGAGCAGTTCTTC	CASSELAGGRGEQFF